These 17 T cell receptor beta chains came from one sample sequenced in a study of response to subunit inactivated influenza vaccine. One entry per CDR3 protein results from TCRdb running MiXCR on the RT-PCR reads. The repertoire holds 500,000 or so distinct CDR3 sequences, with 16% as singletons. Here the sequenced sample was CD4+ T cells sorted from PBMCs, taken approximately 25 months after vaccination. Receptors were obtained from a man between 50 and 75 years old who received an inactivated influenza vaccine.

The chain links TRBV11-1 to TRBJ2-1; 8 bases line up with TRBD1. J gave up 3 bases and V 4 bases, and 23 bases lay outside the gene matches. CDR1 SGHAT and CDR2 FQDESV come from the germline V gene (reference sequence). This CDR3 comprises 21 residues. The CDR3 spells CASSSNYRGVNRDRIYNEQFF. The CDR3 DNA sequence: TGTGCCAGCAGCTCAAACTACCGTGGGGTTAACCGGGACAGGATCTACAATGAGCAGTTCTTC.

The chain couples TRBV20-1 to TRBJ2-3; tentatively, D is TRBD1 or TRBD2 (6 bases each). CDR1 is DFQATT, CDR2 SNEGSKA, per germline (reference sequence). The CDR3 has 15 amino acids. V was cut by 1 base and J by 3 bases, with 14 bases left in between. The CDR3 reads CSARVPRGGTDTQYF. CDR3 in DNA: TGCAGTGCTAGAGTTCCCAGGGGAGGAACAGATACGCAGTATTTT.

This clonotype has a handful of counts. The rearrangement joins TRBV6-2 or TRBV6-3 to TRBJ2-2, with 10 bases fitting TRBD1. Germline V gene sequence: CDR1 MNHEY, CDR2 SVGEGT. V shed 5 bases and J 6 bases; nucleotides not matched to a gene: 9. The length of the CDR3 is 16 residues. The CDR3 coding sequence is TGTGCCAGCAGTCGACCGGGACAGGGGTTCGCCGGGGAGCTGTTTTTT. Residues: CASSRPGQGFAGELFF.

This clonotype showed up just once. This chain links TRBV20-1 with TRBJ2-4, with a weak D call TRBD1 (5 bases). V was clipped by 3 bases and J by 1 base, with 13 bases between them. Germline values: CDR1 DFQATT, CDR2 SNEGSKA (reference sequence). The length of the CDR3 is 15 residues. The CDR3 DNA sequence: TGCAGTGCTAGCCAGGGTCCAGGGGCCAAAAACATTCAGTACTTC. Encoded protein: CSASQGPGAKNIQYF.

This chain connects TRBV20-1 to TRBJ1-6; 7 positions match TRBD1. V was pared by 6 bases and J by 6 bases, with 11 bases of the junction left unmatched. The CDR3 extends over 15 amino acids. Germline V gives CDR1 DFQATT, CDR2 SNEGSKA (reference sequence). CDR3 residues: CSATDGQGVNSPLHF. DNA for the CDR3: TGCAGTGCCACAGATGGGCAGGGGGTTAATTCACCCCTCCACTTT.

In its sample, this clonotype was seen many times. The rearrangement links TRBV9 to TRBJ2-2; D is possibly TRBD2 (5 bases). In germline, CDR1 is SGDLS, CDR2 YYNGEE. The CDR3 extends over 13 amino acids. The V gene lost 3 bases and the J gene lost 4 bases, with 7 bases spanning the gap. This CDR3 reads CASSAAATGELFF. Written as DNA, the CDR3 is TGTGCCAGCAGCGCAGCGGCCACCGGGGAGCTGTTTTTT.

This clonotype occurred a few times. This chain uses TRBV20-1 with TRBJ1-5; D gene unclear. V lost 0 bases, J lost 0 bases, and 6 bases lay in between. Germline lookup yields CDR1 DFQATT and CDR2 SNEGSKA (reference sequence). This CDR3 has 14 residues. CDR3 nucleotide sequence: TGCAGTGCTAGAGATATCGTTAGCAATCAGCCCCAGCATTTT. Translated, it gives CSARDIVSNQPQHF.

This clonotype has a count of ten or more. The chain has TRBV29-1 and TRBJ1-5; 8 nucleotides agree with TRBD1. Losses at the gene ends were 4 bases for V and 3 bases for J; bases not matched to a gene: 2. CDR1 and CDR2 (germline): SQVTM, ANQGSEA. The CDR3 spans 13 residues. CDR3 residues: CSVGTGNNQPQHF. The CDR3 nucleotides read TGCAGCGTTGGGACAGGGAACAATCAGCCCCAGCATTTT.

The chain combines TRBV24-1 with TRBJ2-3, with 9 bases aligning to TRBD2. CDR3 length equals 17 residues. V gave up 0 bases and J gave up 2 bases; unmatched junction bases: 5. The V gene's germline CDR1 is KGHDR and CDR2 SFDVKD. The CDR3 DNA is TGTGCCACCAGTGATTTGCGGTCTAGCGGGGCCACAGATACGCAGTATTTT. It is translated as CATSDLRSSGATDTQYF.

This chain uses TRBV6-1 with TRBJ2-3; 11 bases align to TRBD2. CDR1 and CDR2 (germline): MNHNS, SASEGT. V was pared by 6 bases and J by 4 bases, with 6 bases of the junction left unmatched. The CDR3 totals 15 residues. The CDR3 sequence: CASSPQLAGADTQYF. Written as DNA, the CDR3 is TGTGCCAGCAGCCCTCAACTAGCGGGAGCAGATACGCAGTATTTT.

For the CDR3, the DNA is TGTGCCAGCAGCCAAGGGGACATACGGGGTCAGCCCCAGCATTTT. This encodes CASSQGDIRGQPQHF. The chain employs TRBV3-1 and TRBJ1-5, with D tentatively TRBD1 (6 bases). The V gene lost 1 base and the J gene lost 6 bases, with 13 bases spanning the gap. The germline V gene has CDR1 LGHDT and CDR2 YNNKEL (reference sequence). The CDR3 is 15 residues long.

This clonotype was recorded many times. V is TRBV5-1 and J is TRBJ1-1, with D tentatively TRBD1 (5 bases). The germline CDR1 and CDR2 sequences are SGHRS and YFSETQ. Trimming cost V 5 bases and J 3 bases, with 14 bases left between them. This CDR3 region has 14 residues. The CDR3 reads CASRRLGGYTEAFF. CDR3 DNA sequence: TGCGCCAGCAGGAGGCTTGGGGGGTACACTGAAGCTTTCTTT.

This clonotype appeared a few times. The J gene is TRBJ2-6, the V gene TRBV12-3 or TRBV12-4; TRBD1 matches at 8 bases. The V segment lost 6 bases and the J segment 2 bases; nucleotides outside the gene matches: 9. CDR3 size: 17 residues. The chain's CDR3 is CASSSDRERTGANVLTF. CDR3 sequence (DNA): TGTGCCAGCAGCTCGGACAGGGAAAGGACTGGGGCCAACGTCCTGACTTTC.

In this sample, this clonotype turned up many times. The V call is TRBV4-3, the J call TRBJ2-7; TRBD1 aligns across 7 bases. V lost 2 bases, J lost 3 bases, and 10 bases stayed unmatched. The V gene's germline CDR1 is LGHNA and CDR2 YSLEER. The CDR3 totals 16 residues. The CDR3 DNA reads TGCGCCAGCAGCCAACTTACCGGGGACAGCTTCTACGAGCAGTACTTC. Translated: CASSQLTGDSFYEQYF.

Written as DNA, the CDR3 is TGTGCCAGCAAAAGGACTGGAGGGGGCTCCTACGAGCAGTACTTC. It codes for CASKRTGGGSYEQYF. The rearrangement uses TRBV12-3 or TRBV12-4 and TRBJ2-7; D is perhaps TRBD1 or TRBD2 (6 bases each). Trimming stripped 7 bases from V and 0 bases from J, with 16 bases between. This CDR3 region has 15 residues.

In its sample, this clonotype was seen a few times. The rearrangement joins TRBV25-1 to TRBJ2-1; D may be TRBD2 (6 bases). V lost 5 bases, J lost 2 bases, and 16 bases lay in between. Germline V gene data show CDR1 as MGHDK and CDR2 as SYGVNS. The CDR3 totals 16 residues. Here the CDR3 DNA reads TGTGCCAGCAGTCCCACCGCCGGGGGTCCCTACAATGAGCAGTTCTTC. It translates to CASSPTAGGPYNEQFF.

The rearrangement links TRBV4-3 to TRBJ2-7; TRBD2 aligns across 13 bases. The CDR3 runs 15 residues. J gave up 8 bases and V 1 base, and 5 bases lay outside the gene matches. Germline assignment: CDR1 LGHNA and CDR2 YSLEER. The CDR3 bases are TGCGCCAGCAGCCAAGGACTAGCGGGGGGTGGCAAGCAGTACTTC. Protein: CASSQGLAGGGKQYF.